These 16 T cell receptor beta chains were sequenced from one sample in a study of shared clonotypes between healthy human individuals. TCRdb keeps only in-frame clones here, not all; method: immunoSEQ multiplex PCR. This table has approximately 2,000,000 clones, about nine tenths appearing once. Material: naive CD4+ T cells from PBMCs. Subset defined: CD45RA+ positively selected. The receptors were sampled from a man in his late teens or twenties in good health. Some clones in this sample may be carry-over from other donors' samples.

V is TRBV19 and J is TRBJ2-7; D is undetermined. Germline V gives CDR1 LNHDA, CDR2 SQIVND (reference sequence). The CDR3 extends over 16 amino acids. Deletions cut 10 bases from V and 0 bases from J, with 22 bases between. The CDR3 nucleotides are TGTGCCACACGACTTCAAGGCACCTCGAGCTCCTACGAGCAGTACTTC. Its protein product is CATRLQGTSSSYEQYF.

Concerning this clone: Germline is not matched at one junction end, which may reflect a read error. This rearrangement joins TRBV4-1 to TRBJ1-5; no clear D. Germline loops: CDR1 MGHRA, CDR2 YSYEKL. This CDR3 has 13 amino acids. The CDR3: CASSQVLNRPQHF. CDR3 nucleotide sequence: TGCGCCAGCAGCCAAGTATTGAATCGGCCCCAGCATTTT.

The rearrangement uses TRBV18 and TRBJ2-5; weak D call: TRBD2 (6 bases). CDR3 length equals 12 residues. The V gene's germline CDR1 is KGHSH and CDR2 LQKENI. Trimming took 10 bases from V and 0 from J, leaving 9 bases between them. This CDR3 reads CATRDYQETQYF. In DNA form, the CDR3 reads TGTGCCACCCGGGACTACCAAGAGACCCAGTACTTC.

Remarks on this clone: Other nucleotide sequences from this sample produce the same CDR3. The rearrangement links TRBV9 to TRBJ2-3; D remains unclear. This CDR3 is 14 amino acids long. Germline CDR1 reads SGDLS; CDR2 reads YYNGEE. V was pared by 1 base and J by 1 base, with 7 bases between. As DNA, the CDR3 is TGTGCCAGCAGCGTAAGGAGCGGCACAGATACGCAGTATTTT. Its translation: CASSVRSGTDTQYF.

On this clone: The sample holds other DNA sequences that translate to the same CDR3. This chain joins TRBV29-1 and TRBJ1-1; D may be TRBD1 (5 bases). Germline V gene data show CDR1 as SQVTM and CDR2 as ANQGSEA. The CDR3 length is 13 residues. Deletions cut 6 bases from V and 0 bases from J, with 11 bases between. The CDR3 is CSVRGLMNTEAFF. For the CDR3, the DNA is TGCAGCGTGCGGGGACTTATGAACACTGAAGCTTTCTTT.

This clone was detected only once. This sequence joins TRBV28 and TRBJ2-3, with D perhaps matching TRBD1 (5 bases). Looked up from germline, CDR1 is MDHEN and CDR2 is SYDVKM. This CDR3 is 14 amino acids long. V lost 2 bases and J lost 4, with 10 bases in between. The CDR3 DNA sequence: TGTGCCAGCAGTTTAATGGGGCGCGCAGATACGCAGTATTTT. It codes for CASSLMGRADTQYF.

The chain combines TRBV10-3 with TRBJ1-1; 7 nucleotides align to TRBD1. J lost 8 bases, V lost 0 bases, and 0 bases had no gene match. Germline V gene data show CDR1 as ENHRY and CDR2 as SYGVKD. This CDR3 has 12 amino acids. The CDR3 DNA follows: TGTGCCATCAGTGAGTCGGGACAGGAAGCTTTCTTT. Amino acid sequence: CAISESGQEAFF.

V gene TRBV6-5 combines with J gene TRBJ2-1; 7 bases are shared with TRBD2. Germline V gene sequence: CDR1 MNHEY, CDR2 SVGAGI. J lost 3 bases, V lost 6 bases, and 2 bases had no gene match. The CDR3 covers 13 residues. The CDR3 protein is CASRGGSYNEQFF. For the CDR3, the DNA is TGTGCCAGCAGAGGCGGGAGCTACAATGAGCAGTTCTTC.

The CDR3 coding sequence is TGCGCCAGCAGCCTGGGGGACAGGGGCGGTGGCTACACCTTC. Residues: CASSLGDRGGGYTF. J is TRBJ1-2 and V is TRBV5-1; TRBD1 matches 10 bases. Losses at the gene ends were 4 bases for V and 7 bases for J; bases not matched to a gene: 7. The CDR3 has 14 amino acids. CDR1 SGHRS and CDR2 YFSETQ come from the germline V gene.

The chain combines TRBV19 with TRBJ2-6; D uncertain. V lost 5 bases to trimming and J lost 4 bases, with 9 bases between them. This CDR3 has 14 amino acids. Germline CDR1 is LNHDA and CDR2 is SQIVND (reference sequence). DNA of the CDR3: TGTGCCAGTAGTTACCTTGCGGGGGCCAACGTCCTGACTTTC. The encoded protein is CASSYLAGANVLTF. The entire variable domain, with the rest obtained from reference TRBV19 and TRBJ2-6, is as follows: DGGITQSPKYLFRKEGQNVTLSCEQNLNHDAMYWYRQDPGQGLRLIYYSQIVNDFQKGDIAEGYSVSREKKESFPLTVTSAQKNPTAFYLCASSYLAGANVLTFGAGSRLTVL.

This chain links TRBV29-1 with TRBJ2-7; TRBD2 matches 9 bases. The CDR3 has 13 amino acids. Germline trimming cut 6 bases from V and 7 bases from J; bases unmatched to any gene: 10. Germline V gene lookup returns CDR1 SQVTM and CDR2 ANQGSEA. In nucleotides, the CDR3 is TGCAGCGTATCCGGGACTAGCCCTTATGAGCAGTACTTC. As protein: CSVSGTSPYEQYF.

The chain is built from TRBV5-4 and TRBJ2-3, with D unclear. This CDR3 comprises 16 residues. Germline V CDR1 and CDR2: SGHNT, YYREEE (reference sequence). The V gene lost 1 base and the J gene lost 0 bases, with 12 bases spanning the gap. This CDR3 is CASSLTHVTSTDTQYF. CDR3 in DNA: TGTGCCAGCAGCTTGACTCACGTCACTAGCACAGATACGCAGTATTTT.

V is TRBV30 and J is TRBJ1-5; D possibly corresponds to TRBD1 (5 bases). CDR1 GTSNPN and CDR2 SVGIG come from the germline V gene (reference sequence). The CDR3 contains 14 residues. V was shortened by 3 bases and J by 0 bases, with 9 bases between the two germline ends. CDR3 sequence reads: CAWRPGHSNQPQHF. CDR3 bases: TGTGCCTGGAGGCCAGGGCATAGCAATCAGCCCCAGCATTTT.

This clone was counted once. This sequence joins TRBV7-2 and TRBJ1-1, with 11 bases matching TRBD1. V shed 5 bases and J 4 bases; nucleotides not matched to a gene: 6. The CDR3 consists of 15 residues. CDR1 SGHTA and CDR2 FQGNSA come from the germline V gene. CDR3 nucleotides: TGTGCCAGCAGCGAGTGGGGACAGGGGGGCACTGAAGCTTTCTTT. Translated: CASSEWGQGGTEAFF.

This clone was detected only a few times. The rearrangement joins TRBV6-4 to TRBJ1-2; no reliable D call. V lost 1 base and J lost 4, with 7 bases in between. This CDR3 spans 13 amino acids. CDR1 and CDR2 (germline): MRHNA, SNTAGT. The CDR3 sequence is CASSDLRFYGYTF. In DNA, the CDR3 is TGTGCCAGCAGTGACTTGCGGTTCTATGGCTACACCTTC.

This clone appeared once. The sample carries other DNA sequences with the same CDR3. This sequence joins TRBV28 and TRBJ2-7; D tentatively reads TRBD1 or TRBD2 (5 bases each). Deletions cut 5 bases from V and 0 bases from J, with 14 bases between. The CDR3 has 15 residues. The V gene's germline CDR1 is MDHEN and CDR2 SYDVKM. CDR3 sequence (DNA): TGTGCCAGCAGTGGGCCGGGGCAGGGCTCCTACGAGCAGTACTTC. Translation: CASSGPGQGSYEQYF.